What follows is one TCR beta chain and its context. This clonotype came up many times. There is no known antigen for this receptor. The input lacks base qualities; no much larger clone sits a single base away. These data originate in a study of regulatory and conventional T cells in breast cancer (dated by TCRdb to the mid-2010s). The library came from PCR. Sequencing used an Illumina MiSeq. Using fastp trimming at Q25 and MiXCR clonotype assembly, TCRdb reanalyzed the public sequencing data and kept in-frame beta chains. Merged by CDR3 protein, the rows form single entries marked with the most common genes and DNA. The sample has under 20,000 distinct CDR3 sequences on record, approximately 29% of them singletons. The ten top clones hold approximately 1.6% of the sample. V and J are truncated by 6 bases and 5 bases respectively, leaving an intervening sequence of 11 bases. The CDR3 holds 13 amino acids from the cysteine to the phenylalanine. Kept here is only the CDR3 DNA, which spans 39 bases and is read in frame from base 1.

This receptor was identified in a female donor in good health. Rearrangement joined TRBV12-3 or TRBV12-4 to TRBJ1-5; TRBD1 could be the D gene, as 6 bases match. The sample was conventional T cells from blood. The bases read TGTGCCAGCAGACAACAGGGAGATCAGCCCCAGCATTTT. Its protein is CASRQQGDQPQHF.